These 14 T cell receptor beta chains were all obtained from the same sample, sequenced in a study of T cell repertoires in cytomegalovirus infection. MiXCR was run by TCRdb on the reads, yielding one entry per CDR3 protein. This sample has tens of thousands of distinct CDR3 sequences; approximately 24% occur once, and the top ten carry roughly 50%. No antigen has been identified for these receptors. This sample comprised CD8+ T cells from cultured PBMCs, obtained from culture after CMV antigen stimulation. These receptors came from a human donor in good health (CMV status not recorded). Some clones in this sample may be carry-over from other donors' samples.

V is TRBV9 and J is TRBJ2-5, with D maybe TRBD2 (5 bases). The CDR3 totals 13 residues. The V gene's germline CDR1 is SGDLS and CDR2 YYNGEE. V was pared by 3 bases and J by 5 bases, with 11 bases between. The CDR3 spells CASSGTGRETQYF. The CDR3 nucleotides read TGTGCCAGCAGCGGGACTGGTCGCGAGACCCAGTACTTC.

Regarding this clonotype: A much larger clonotype is one base distant, so this may be a read error. V usage is TRBV12-3 or TRBV12-4 and J usage is TRBJ2-5; D unresolved. The V end lost 6 bases, the J end lost 0 bases, and 11 bases lay between the germline ends. The length of the CDR3 is 14 residues. CDR3 region: CASSPTADQETQYF. CDR3 nucleotide sequence: TGTGCCAGCAGCCCGACCGCGGACCAAGAGACCCAGTACTTC.

This clonotype turned up a few times. The chain links TRBV25-1 to TRBJ1-1, with D uncertain. V was cut by 4 bases and J by 3 bases, with 12 bases left in between. This CDR3 is built from 14 residues. Per germline, CDR1 MGHDK and CDR2 SYGVNS. This chain's CDR3 is CASSALGSDTEAFF. The DNA of the CDR3 is TGTGCCAGCAGTGCCTTGGGGTCGGACACTGAAGCTTTCTTT. The variable domain in full, with the rest retrieved from reference TRBV25-1 and TRBJ1-1, is EADIYQTPRYLVIGTGKKITLECSQTMGHDKMYWYQQDPGMELHLIHYSYGVNSTEKGDLSSESTVSRIRTEHFPLTLESARPSHTSQYLCASSALGSDTEAFFGQGTRLTVV.

The rearrangement uses TRBV6-4 and TRBJ2-3, with TRBD2 as a possible D gene (7 bases). V lost 5 bases and J 4 bases, leaving 16 bases between the germline ends. CDR1 and CDR2 (germline): MRHNA, SNTAGT. CDR3 length: 15 amino acids. The CDR3 DNA reads TGTGCCAGCAGTATAGCCTCCGGGGGGCCAGATACGCAGTATTTT. Translation gives CASSIASGGPDTQYF.

Ten or more counts support this clonotype. The gene calls are TRBV7-9 and TRBJ1-1, with unresolved D. This CDR3 region has 14 residues. Germline V gene sequence: CDR1 SEHNR, CDR2 FQNEAQ (reference sequence). The V gene lost 1 base and the J gene lost 2 bases, with 8 bases spanning the gap. The CDR3 DNA reads TGTGCCAGCAGCTTAGAAGGGTTAAACACTGAAGCTTTCTTT. Translated: CASSLEGLNTEAFF.

The CDR3 is CASSVTTSGVNTGELFF. The CDR3 nucleotides read TGTGCCAGCAGCGTTACGACTAGCGGCGTGAACACCGGGGAGCTGTTTTTT. V and J are TRBV9 and TRBJ2-2; 9 positions match TRBD2. Losses at the gene ends were 2 bases for V and 1 base for J; bases not matched to a gene: 6. The CDR3 is made up of 17 amino acids. Germline CDR1 is SGDLS and CDR2 is YYNGEE. The full variable domain, in which reference TRBV9 and TRBJ2-2 provide the parts outside the CDR3, is DSGVTQTPKHLITATGQRVTLRCSPRSGDLSVYWYQQSLDQGLQFLIQYYNGEERAKGNILERFSAQQFPDLHSELNLSSLELGDSALYFCASSVTTSGVNTGELFFGEGSRLTVL.

A few counts support this clonotype. The chain uses TRBV6-1 and TRBJ1-1; TRBD1 aligns across 8 bases. Trimming cost V 4 bases and J 3 bases; bases outside gene matches: 4. Germline V gene lookup returns CDR1 MNHNS and CDR2 SASEGT. The CDR3 spans 14 residues. DNA of the CDR3: TGTGCCAGCAGTGCCAGGGGGCGCGACACTGAAGCTTTCTTT. Translation gives CASSARGRDTEAFF.

The J gene is TRBJ1-1, the V gene TRBV4-1; D might be TRBD1 (6 bases). V shed 0 bases and J shed 3 bases, with 20 bases lying between them. CDR3 size: 18 residues. Germline V CDR1 and CDR2: MGHRA, YSYEKL. The chain's CDR3 is CASSQDIGSHREDTEAFF. For the CDR3, the DNA is TGCGCCAGCAGCCAAGATATAGGTAGTCACAGGGAGGACACTGAAGCTTTCTTT.

CDR3 sequence: CASSLTLVGGGETQYF. The CDR3 nucleotides read TGTGCCAGCAGTTTGACCCTCGTGGGGGGGGGAGAGACCCAGTACTTC. V gene TRBV28 combines with J gene TRBJ2-5; 7 positions agree with TRBD2. Germline V gene data show CDR1 as MDHEN and CDR2 as SYDVKM. The V and J ends lost 3 bases and 4 bases, in that order; junction bases with no gene match: 11. This CDR3 is built from 16 residues.

This chain links TRBV6-5 with TRBJ2-5; 10 nucleotides line up with TRBD1. This CDR3 contains 15 residues. The junction had 10 bases not matched to a gene; V was cut back by 7 bases and J by 5 bases. Germline V CDR1 and CDR2: MNHEY, SVGAGI. The CDR3 coding sequence is TGTGCCAGCACCCCCTCCGGGACAGGGGACGAGACCCAGTACTTC. Translation: CASTPSGTGDETQYF.

The DNA of the CDR3 is TGCAGTGCTAGAGTGGGGGGGGACAGGGGGCTTTCCACTGAAGCTTTCTTT. Translated, it gives CSARVGGDRGLSTEAFF. This rearrangement joins TRBV20-1 to TRBJ1-1, with 12 positions matching TRBD1. There are 17 residues in the CDR3. The V and J ends lost 1 base and 4 bases, in that order; junction bases with no gene match: 10. Germline V gives CDR1 DFQATT, CDR2 SNEGSKA (reference sequence).

There are many counts of this clonotype. The chain combines TRBV4-2 with TRBJ1-1; D unclear. This CDR3 is built from 13 residues. V was trimmed by 0 bases and J by 1 base, leaving 3 bases between them. Per germline, CDR1 LGHNA and CDR2 YNFKEQ. CDR3 in amino acids: CASSQDGNTEAFF. The CDR3 DNA reads as TGTGCCAGCAGCCAAGACGGGAACACTGAAGCTTTCTTT.

The chain is built from TRBV7-9 and TRBJ2-1, with a weak D call TRBD2 (5 bases). The CDR3 contains 12 residues. V was shortened by 4 bases and J by 8 bases, with 9 bases between the two germline ends. CDR1 and CDR2 (germline): SEHNR, FQNEAQ (reference sequence). CDR3 sequence reads: CASSSKRDEQFF. In DNA, the CDR3 is TGTGCCAGCAGCTCGAAGAGGGATGAGCAGTTCTTC.

This clonotype was observed a handful of times. The chain has TRBV20-1 and TRBJ1-3; D is ambiguous. Germline V gene data show CDR1 as DFQATT and CDR2 as SNEGSKA (reference sequence). CDR3 length equals 13 residues. The V and J ends lost 6 bases and 1 base respectively, with 10 bases between them. The CDR3 loop is CSAQGRSGNTIYF. In nucleotides, the CDR3 is TGCAGTGCCCAAGGACGGTCTGGAAACACCATATATTTT.